The 27 T cell receptor beta chains below all came from one sample that was sequenced in a study of early T cells in non-severe SARS-CoV-2 infection. TCRdb reprocessed the 5' RACE reads via MiXCR and lists one record per CDR3 protein. Counted here are about 64,000 distinct CDR3 sequences, roughly 10% occurring once; the ten biggest clones make up nearly 3%. The source material was whole blood, sampled at baseline. The source of these receptors is an adult who was a healthcare worker with PCR-confirmed SARS-CoV-2 infection or an uninfected control (not recorded which).

V usage is TRBV27 and J usage is TRBJ1-1; TRBD1 might be the D (6 bases). This CDR3 has 14 amino acids. The ends were cut back, 4 bases at V and 4 bases at J, with 13 bases in the middle. Germline values: CDR1 MNHEY, CDR2 SMNVEV (reference sequence). The CDR3 DNA reads as TGTGCCAGCAGTTCCGTCAGGGGAGGCACTGAAGCTTTCTTT. Residues: CASSSVRGGTEAFF.

This clonotype was picked up many times. The chain recombines TRBV7-8 with TRBJ2-5, with unresolved D. Trimming stripped 1 base from V and 4 bases from J, with 10 bases between. The CDR3 has 14 amino acids. CDR1 SGHVS and CDR2 FQNEAQ come from the germline V gene. The CDR3 reads CASSLEARRETQYF. The CDR3 nucleotides read TGTGCCAGCAGCTTAGAGGCCCGAAGAGAGACCCAGTACTTC.

This clonotype showed up just a few times. In nucleotides, the CDR3 is TGTGCCAGTAGTATTTTCCTCTCTGGGGCCAACGTCCTGACTTTC. It codes for CASSIFLSGANVLTF. The chain is built from TRBV19 and TRBJ2-6; D remains unclear. Trimming shortened V by 3 bases and J by 0 bases, and 6 bases separated the two germline ends. There are 15 residues in the CDR3. Germline loops: CDR1 LNHDA, CDR2 SQIVND (reference sequence).

This chain uses TRBV6-5 with TRBJ2-1; D may be TRBD1 (5 bases). Trimming pared 2 bases from V and 7 bases from J, leaving 18 bases between. Germline V CDR1 and CDR2: MNHEY, SVGAGI. The CDR3 has 16 residues. CDR3 coding DNA: TGTGCCAGCAGTTACGTGGGCAGGGTTGCCGAAAATGAGCAGTTCTTC. Amino acid sequence: CASSYVGRVAENEQFF.

This chain joins TRBV20-1 and TRBJ1-2, with 9 bases matching TRBD1. Unmatched junction bases numbered 2, after V lost 3 bases and J lost 0 bases. CDR3 length: 14 residues. Germline CDR1 and CDR2: DFQATT and SNEGSKA (reference sequence). CDR3: CSASDRGTNYGYTF. CDR3 coding DNA: TGCAGTGCTAGTGACAGGGGGACTAACTATGGCTACACCTTC.

This chain uses TRBV10-3 with TRBJ2-1; perhaps TRBD2 as D (6 bases). Germline V gene data show CDR1 as ENHRY and CDR2 as SYGVKD. V dropped 4 bases and J dropped 0 bases, with 13 bases sitting between them. The CDR3 totals 16 residues. CDR3 coding DNA: TGTGCCATCAGTGGCCCCCTCGGGGGCTCCTACAATGAGCAGTTCTTC. It encodes CAISGPLGGSYNEQFF.

This chain uses TRBV7-2 with TRBJ1-4, with D possibly being TRBD1 (5 bases). The CDR3 has 13 amino acids. V lost 3 bases and J 10 bases, leaving 12 bases between the germline ends. Germline CDR1 and CDR2: SGHTA and FQGNSA. CDR3 loop: CASSFRDDGKLFF. CDR3 DNA: TGTGCCAGCAGCTTTCGGGACGACGGAAAACTGTTTTTT. Full variable domain (outside the CDR3, taken from reference TRBV7-2 and TRBJ1-4): GAGVSQSPSNKVTEKGKDVELRCDPISGHTALYWYRQSLGQGLEFLIYFQGNSAPDKSGLPSDRFSAERTGGSVSTLTIQRTQQEDSAVYLCASSFRDDGKLFFGSGTQLSVL.

The count of this clonotype is one. J is TRBJ1-2 and V is TRBV27; TRBD1 is a possible D gene (5 bases). The CDR3 has 16 amino acids. Per germline, CDR1 MNHEY and CDR2 SMNVEV (reference sequence). V lost 5 bases, J lost 4 bases, and 20 bases lay in between. The CDR3 bases are TGTGCCAGCAGTCCCCCACCAGGGAAGCGGGGCTATGGCTACACCTTC. It encodes CASSPPPGKRGYGYTF.

The chain is built from TRBV30 and TRBJ2-3; 9 positions agree with TRBD2. The length of the CDR3 is 14 residues. Germline CDR1 is GTSNPN and CDR2 is SVGIG (reference sequence). The V and J ends lost 6 bases and 6 bases, in that order; junction bases with no gene match: 10. CDR3 amino acids: CACLAGRSGDTQYF. The CDR3 nucleotides are TGTGCCTGCCTAGCGGGGCGCAGCGGGGATACGCAGTATTTT.

The V and J genes are TRBV12-3 or TRBV12-4 and TRBJ2-2, with D maybe TRBD1 (6 bases). The ends were cut back, 6 bases at V and 2 bases at J, with 16 bases in the middle. The CDR3 length is 16 residues. The CDR3 sequence is CASRVTGILNTGELFF. CDR3 sequence (DNA): TGTGCCAGCAGGGTAACAGGGATACTAAACACCGGGGAGCTGTTTTTT.

The chain uses TRBV18 and TRBJ2-1; no clear D. V lost 3 bases to trimming and J lost 0 bases, with 9 bases between them. Germline CDR1 is KGHSH and CDR2 is LQKENI. This CDR3 contains 15 residues. DNA of the CDR3: TGTGCCAGCTCACCCGACCCCGTCTCCTACAATGAGCAGTTCTTC. Protein product: CASSPDPVSYNEQFF.

This clonotype was counted ten times or more. The genes are TRBV6-1 and TRBJ2-3; possibly TRBD2 for D (7 bases). The germline gives CDR1 MNHNS, CDR2 SASEGT. The CDR3 extends over 14 amino acids. Trimming shortened V by 4 bases and J by 3 bases, and 11 bases separated the two germline ends. The CDR3 DNA reads TGTGCCAGCAGTGTTGGGGGGGCGACAGATACGCAGTATTTT. Encoded protein: CASSVGGATDTQYF.

This clonotype was picked up many times. The rearrangement joins TRBV7-9 to TRBJ2-7, with no clear D. There are 13 residues in the CDR3. The V gene's germline CDR1 is SEHNR and CDR2 FQNEAQ (reference sequence). Trimming left V 4 bases short and J 4 bases short, with 11 bases between. The CDR3 reads CASSSLTAYEQYF. The CDR3 DNA follows: TGTGCCAGCAGCTCCCTGACCGCTTACGAGCAGTACTTC.

The J gene is TRBJ2-4, the V gene TRBV6-5; possible D gene TRBD1, 5 bases. The CDR3 sequence is 14 residues long. Trimming removed 7 bases from V and 7 bases from J, with 17 bases in between. Germline loops: CDR1 MNHEY, CDR2 SVGAGI. The CDR3 loop is CASKQDLVTNIQYF. The DNA for the CDR3 is TGTGCCAGCAAACAGGATCTGGTGACGAACATTCAGTACTTC.

This clonotype has ten or more counts. The rearrangement uses TRBV12-3 or TRBV12-4 and TRBJ2-5, with 10 bases fitting TRBD1. V lost 6 bases, J lost 7 bases, and 17 bases stayed unmatched. CDR3 size: 17 residues. The CDR3 region is CASRVTLDRGLRRTQYF. The CDR3 DNA follows: TGTGCCAGCAGAGTTACCCTCGACAGGGGGCTCCGGCGGACCCAGTACTTC.

This clonotype showed up many times. The chain has TRBV6-6 and TRBJ2-6, with D possibly being TRBD1 (6 bases). This CDR3 has 16 amino acids. The V end lost 5 bases, the J end lost 4 bases, and 15 bases lay between the germline ends. Germline lookup yields CDR1 MNHNY and CDR2 SVGAGI (reference sequence). The DNA of the CDR3 is TGTGCCAGCAGTAGTAACAGGGCCCCGGGGGCCAACGTCCTGACTTTC. It encodes CASSSNRAPGANVLTF.

This clonotype was counted only a few times. The chain couples TRBV28 to TRBJ1-1; unclear D gene. Trimming took 2 bases from V and 4 from J, leaving 17 bases between them. The CDR3 runs 16 residues. Per the germline V gene, CDR1 is MDHEN and CDR2 is SYDVKM. CDR3 DNA sequence: TGTGCCAGCAGTTTACTCCCGAATGTGGGGAGCACTGAAGCTTTCTTT. Translated: CASSLLPNVGSTEAFF.

In its sample, this clonotype was seen many times. The chain is built from TRBV7-9 and TRBJ2-3; D remains unclear. Germline CDR1 and CDR2: SEHNR and FQNEAQ (reference sequence). This CDR3 has 13 residues. V dropped 6 bases and J dropped 5 bases, with 12 bases sitting between them. Here the CDR3 DNA reads TGTGCCAGCAGTTTTACACAGAGAGATACGCAGTATTTT. The encoded protein is CASSFTQRDTQYF.

This clonotype was picked up a small number of times. The chain uses TRBV11-2 and TRBJ2-2; 8 nucleotides agree with TRBD2. This CDR3 has 15 residues. The germline V gene has CDR1 SGHAT and CDR2 FQNNGV. Trimming at V came to 5 bases and at J to 6 bases, leaving 8 bases not matched to a gene. CDR3 DNA: TGTGCCAGCAGCCAACCCTGGCGGGGGGCCGGGGAGCTGTTTTTT. It yields the protein CASSQPWRGAGELFF.

The table lists this clonotype with many counts. This rearrangement joins TRBV12-3 or TRBV12-4 to TRBJ1-1; possible D gene TRBD1, 5 bases. Trimming took off 5 bases at V and 10 bases at J, with 17 bases between the two ends. This CDR3 comprises 13 residues. The CDR3 region has the DNA TGTGCCAGCAGTCGCCCGGGACCTAGGGGAGCTTTCTTT. Its protein product is CASSRPGPRGAFF.

The chain is built from TRBV4-1 and TRBJ2-1; 13 nucleotides align to TRBD2. The CDR3 runs to 16 residues. The germline V gene encodes CDR1 MGHRA and CDR2 YSYEKL. The trim removed 3 bases at V and 10 bases at J, leaving 9 bases unmatched. The CDR3 region is CASSHLQLAGGHEQFF. CDR3 DNA sequence: TGCGCCAGCAGCCACCTCCAACTAGCGGGGGGGCACGAGCAGTTCTTC.

The chain recombines TRBV28 with TRBJ2-1; the D is unclear. Germline CDR1 and CDR2: MDHEN and SYDVKM. The CDR3 has 11 amino acids. V shed 5 bases and J shed 7 bases, with 6 bases lying between them. CDR3 protein: CASSPRNEQFF. The CDR3 DNA sequence: TGTGCCAGCAGTCCCCGGAATGAGCAGTTCTTC.

The chain couples TRBV7-8 to TRBJ2-1, with D hard to call. The CDR3 sequence is 12 residues long. Trimming took off 3 bases at V and 7 bases at J, with 7 bases between the two ends. In germline, CDR1 is SGHVS, CDR2 FQNEAQ. The CDR3 DNA follows: TGTGCCAGCAGCTTTGCGCGGAATGAGCAGTTCTTC. It specifies CASSFARNEQFF.

This clonotype was detected only a few times. This chain joins TRBV7-2 and TRBJ1-1; D perhaps matches TRBD1 (5 bases). The germline CDR1 and CDR2 sequences are SGHTA and FQGNSA. This CDR3 region has 14 residues. Trimming cost V 6 bases and J 4 bases, with 15 bases left between them. In DNA form, the CDR3 reads TGTGCCAGCAGTCCTCCCCCCGGGGGCACTGAAGCTTTCTTT. Translation: CASSPPPGGTEAFF.

A note on this clonotype: An end of the junction differs from the germline gene, which may be a read error. The chain uses TRBV2 and TRBJ1-1; D perhaps matches TRBD1 (5 bases). The CDR3 is 17 residues long. Germline values: CDR1 SNHLY, CDR2 FYNNEI. CDR3 protein: CASERHGGAKVKTEAFF. DNA of the CDR3: TGTGCCAGCGAGAGGCACGGAGGGGCGAAGGTGAAAACTGAAGCTTTCTTT.

The CDR3: CASSQQRATGELFF. DNA for the CDR3: TGTGCCAGCAGCCAACAACGGGCGACCGGGGAGCTGTTTTTT. The gene calls are TRBV7-3 and TRBJ2-2; D is unresolved. The CDR3 has 14 residues. CDR1 and CDR2 (germline): SGHTA, FQGTGA. Trimming cost V 5 bases and J 5 bases, with 12 bases left between them.

This clonotype has ten or more counts. J is TRBJ2-1 and V is TRBV24-1; no clear D. V was clipped by 0 bases and J by 8 bases, with 7 bases between them. The CDR3 runs 13 residues. Germline V gene sequence: CDR1 KGHDR, CDR2 SFDVKD. In DNA form, the CDR3 reads TGTGCCACCAGTGATTTGGCAGGTGATGAGCAGTTCTTC. Translated, it gives CATSDLAGDEQFF.